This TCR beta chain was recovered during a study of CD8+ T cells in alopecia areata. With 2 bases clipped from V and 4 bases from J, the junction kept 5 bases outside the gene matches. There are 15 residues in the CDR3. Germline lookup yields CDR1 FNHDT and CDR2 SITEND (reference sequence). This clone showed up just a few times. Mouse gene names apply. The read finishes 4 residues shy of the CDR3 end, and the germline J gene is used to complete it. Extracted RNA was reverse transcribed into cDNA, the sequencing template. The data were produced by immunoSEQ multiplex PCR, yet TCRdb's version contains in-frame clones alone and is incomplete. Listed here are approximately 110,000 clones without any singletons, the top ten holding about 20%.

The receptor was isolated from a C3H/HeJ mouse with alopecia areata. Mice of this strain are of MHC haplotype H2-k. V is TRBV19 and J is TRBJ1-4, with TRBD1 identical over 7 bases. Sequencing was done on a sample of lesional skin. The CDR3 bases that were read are TGTGCCAGCAGTATGGAAGGGGGCCGCAACGAA. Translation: CASSMEGGRNE. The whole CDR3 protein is CASSMEGGRNERLFF.